The T cell receptor (beta chain) described here comes from a study of OX40 agonist ivuxolimab in advanced cancers. TCRdb's table, derived via immunoSEQ multiplex PCR, lists solely in-frame clones and lacks some. There are tens of thousands of clones in the sample; roughly 92% occur only once, and roughly a sixth lies in the top ten. This clone has only a few counts. CDR1 is LNHDA, CDR2 SQIVND, per germline (reference sequence). With 6 bases removed from V and 2 bases from J, the gap between germline ends came to 14 bases. The CDR3 covers 15 residues. The sequence derives from an adult with an advanced solid tumor such as melanoma, head and neck, liver or kidney cancer. The chain employs TRBV19 and TRBJ1-5, with a weak D call TRBD1 (5 bases). The specimen comprised CD4+ or CD8+ T cells sorted from blood, sampled in a trial of the OX40 agonist ivuxolimab. CDR3 protein: CASSQHPGGNQPQHF. The CDR3 bases are TGTGCCAGTAGCCAACACCCGGGGGGCAATCAGCCCCAGCATTTT. The variable domain in full, completed from reference TRBV19 and TRBJ1-5, reads DGGITQSPKYLFRKEGQNVTLSCEQNLNHDAMYWYRQDPGQGLRLIYYSQIVNDFQKGDIAEGYSVSREKKESFPLTVTSAQKNPTAFYLCASSQHPGGNQPQHFGDGTRLSIL.